The rows below give T cell receptor beta chains drawn from one sample of a study of cytomegalovirus exposure and HLA in healthy donors. Profiled with immunoSEQ multiplex PCR; TCRdb holds only in-frame clones, not every one. The sample carries some 120,000 clones, roughly four fifths recorded once. The source material was PBMCs. The receptors derive from a man between 18 and 35 years old in good health and CMV-seronegative. Each CDR3 is given without its conserved first and last residue. The D gene is left open where the match is weak.

>TRBD1|TRBV6-1
ASTQRTGEFGELF
>TRBD1|TRBV10-2
ASTRTGRETQY
>TRBD2|TRBV6-5
ASSYSNSGGKNEQF
>TRBD1|TRBV19
ASRGGTGVEKLF
>TRBD1|TRBV2
ASSEKMQGASYEQY
>TRBD1|TRBV6-1
ASRRVGQGNYEQY
>-|TRBV6-5
ASSFGLDGELF
>-|TRBV9
ASSVAFSGLGGYT
>TRBD2|TRBV7-3
ASSSLAGGQSSYNEQF
>-|TRBV16
ASSQSGLSNTEAF
>-|TRBV19
ASSIVRGGPEAF
>-|TRBV9
ASSVASGSSTDTQY
>TRBD2|TRBV7-8
VSSFPGLAGPGGGELF
>-|TRBV9
ASSVGGWNTGELF
>-|TRBV4-2
ASSQAIKGDTEAF
>TRBD1|TRBV25-1
ASSGGQSQETQY
>-|TRBV18
ASSPTGYEQY
>-|TRBV7-9
ASSAPRDSSHGELF
>TRBD1|TRBV5-5
ASSLGTGASNQPQH
>TRBD1|TRBV9
ASSTGQGNTEAF
>TRBD2|TRBV7-2
ASSLNLAVREQF
>-|TRBV2
ASSGDRRNQPQH
>TRBD1|TRBV4-2
ASNRMGQGINTEAF
>-|TRBV7-8
ASSLAMQGFSGNTIY
>-|TRBV11-2
ASSFQRYEQY
>TRBD1|TRBV9
ASSVTGVPSYNEQF
>TRBD1|TRBV15
AASLDRGLGYT
>-|TRBV14
ASSQGFWGAGNTMY
>TRBD2|TRBV6-1
ASNESGGRLAQY
>TRBD1|TRBV2
ASSPDRTHEQY
>TRBD1|TRBV25-1
ASSRQGATNEKLF
>-|TRBV10-3
AISESQGVYTEAF
>-|TRBV10-1
ASSESPGGNTQY
>-|TRBV6-5
ASSLSAGVNTEAF
>TRBD1|TRBV6-6
ASSYRTGYMNTEAF
>-|TRBV6-1
ASSRQPSSGNTIY
>-|TRBV5-4
ASSSVTGLRDEQY
>-|TRBV6-1
ASSEEAGDGYT
>-|TRBV4-1
ASSQDHRVPDTQY
>-|TRBV27
ASTVWGPTYNEQF
>-|TRBV6-1
AIHSPGRLDQPQH
>-|TRBV2
ASSGFRNQETQY
>TRBD1|TRBV7-9
SSSQRQGPYNEQF
>TRBD1|TRBV7-9
ASSPTGVDGYT
>-|TRBV14
ASSHLIANYGYT
>-|TRBV6-5
ASTDSSYGYT
>-|TRBV6-5
ASSYGQANYGYT
>TRBD2|TRBV6-1
ASQPGGSSYEQY
>TRBD1|TRBV7-8
ASSTGGSGYT
>-|TRBV5-1
ASREDSLFYEQY
>-|TRBV4-3
ASSQAAGAMDEQY
>-|TRBV6-5
ASSYEHGGRTEAF
>-|TRBV13
ASSLGGGYGYT